This T cell receptor beta chain was captured in a study of shared clonotypes between healthy human individuals. General observations from the study: Tissue TCR repertoires likely differ from these blood-only repertoires. Rarefaction curves obtained for sorted subsets showed sequencing incomplete despite large depth. For naive CD4 cells, roughly 5% of clonotypes were shared across a handful of donors.

Original processing notes: ImmunoSEQ only sent back junction sequences with no quality scores, so filtering was done differently. The protocol was immunoSEQ multiplex PCR, while the TCRdb copy is restricted to in-frame clones and leaves out a portion. That table is the source of V, J and clone size, and D and trimming were worked out from the DNA. In the table there are 850,000 to 1,200,000 clones, about three quarters of which are singletons. Concerning this clone: The antigen is unknown.

The V and J ends lost 4 bases and 5 bases respectively, with 15 bases between them. This CDR3 is 14 amino acids long. Germline V gives CDR1 SGHTA, CDR2 FQGNSA. This receptor was obtained from a man younger than 35 in good health. Sequenced material: memory CD4+ T cells sorted from blood. Subset noted: CD45RA-negative fraction. J is TRBJ2-7 and V is TRBV7-2; D remains unclear. The CDR3 DNA sequence: TGTGCCAGCAGCTCGCGCGAGGCGGACCACGAGCAGTACTTC. As protein: CASSSREADHEQYF. Filled out from reference TRBV7-2 and TRBJ2-7, the complete variable domain reads GAGVSQSPSNKVTEKGKDVELRCDPISGHTALYWYRQSLGQGLEFLIYFQGNSAPDKSGLPSDRFSAERTGGSVSTLTIQRTQQEDSAVYLCASSSREADHEQYFGPGTRLTVT.